What follows are 9 T cell receptor beta chains derived from one specimen sequenced in a study of T cell responses to AZD1222 COVID-19 vaccine. Measured with immunoSEQ multiplex PCR; TCRdb has only the in-frame clones, and not every one. The table shows under 150,000 clones, with 90% occurring only once. The starting material was peripheral blood, obtained on day 0 of AZD1222 vaccination. Receptors were obtained from an adult in good health.

The rearrangement links TRBV6-5 to TRBJ1-1, with 7 bases identical to TRBD1. Unmatched junction bases numbered 4, after V lost 0 bases and J lost 6 bases. The CDR3 sequence is 14 residues long. Looked up from germline, CDR1 is MNHEY and CDR2 is SVGAGI. CDR3 sequence: CASSYSEGAAEAFF. CDR3 in DNA: TGTGCCAGCAGTTACTCGGAGGGGGCTGCTGAAGCTTTCTTT.

The chain has TRBV6-2 or TRBV6-3 and TRBJ2-7; 8 bases are a match to TRBD2. Germline CDR1 reads MNHEY; CDR2 reads SVGEGT. CDR3 length: 14 residues. V lost 6 bases to trimming and J lost 5 bases; unmatched junction nucleotides: 9. CDR3 sequence reads: CASSTSGARNEQYF. In nucleotides, the CDR3 is TGTGCCAGCAGCACTAGCGGAGCCAGGAACGAGCAGTACTTC.

The chain has TRBV11-1 and TRBJ2-1; D is possibly TRBD1 (5 bases). Trimming left V 5 bases short and J 9 bases short, with 14 bases between. The germline V gene encodes CDR1 SGHAT and CDR2 FQDESV (reference sequence). CDR3 length: 13 amino acids. This CDR3 reads CASSPESGFEQFF. DNA for the CDR3: TGTGCCAGCAGCCCCGAGTCAGGGTTTGAGCAGTTCTTC.

The genes are TRBV9 and TRBJ1-4, with 7 bases that match TRBD1. Germline CDR1 reads SGDLS; CDR2 reads YYNGEE. The CDR3 consists of 15 residues. J gave up 3 bases and V 0 bases, and 2 bases lay outside the gene matches. CDR3: CASSVEGAANEKLFF. CDR3 DNA: TGTGCCAGCAGCGTAGAGGGGGCGGCTAATGAAAAACTGTTTTTT.

V and J are TRBV3-1 (or the pseudogene TRBV3-2) and TRBJ2-7; D is perhaps TRBD1 (6 bases). The CDR3 spans 16 residues. V was cut by 3 bases and J by 2 bases, with 17 bases left in between. Germline CDR1 is LGHDT and CDR2 is YNNKEL (reference sequence). In DNA form, the CDR3 reads TGTGCCAGCAGCCAGGCTGCAGGGGCAACCCCCTACGAGCAGTACTTC. Translating it yields CASSQAAGATPYEQYF.

CDR3 nucleotide sequence: TGTGCCAGCAGCCCACACCCAGGGCTTGGAAGCTACGAGCAGTACTTC. As protein: CASSPHPGLGSYEQYF. The rearrangement joins TRBV7-6 to TRBJ2-7; D is possibly TRBD1 (5 bases). The ends were cut back, 5 bases at V and 3 bases at J, with 20 bases in the middle. The CDR3 is made up of 16 amino acids. The germline gives CDR1 SGHVS, CDR2 FNYEAQ.

The J gene is TRBJ1-1, the V gene TRBV6-2 or TRBV6-3; D possibly corresponds to TRBD1 (5 bases). The CDR3 is 14 residues long. The germline V gene encodes CDR1 MNHEY and CDR2 SVGEGT. Trimming shortened V by 6 bases and J by 1 base, and 12 bases separated the two germline ends. The CDR3 coding sequence is TGTGCCAGCAGCGCGGCGACAGAGAACACTGAAGCTTTCTTT. Translation: CASSAATENTEAFF.

This clone turned up a few times. The rearrangement uses TRBV5-5 and TRBJ1-5, with D unclear. With 2 bases removed from V and 1 base from J, the gap between germline ends came to 7 bases. Germline loops: CDR1 SGHKS, CDR2 YYEKEE (reference sequence). The CDR3 covers 14 residues. CDR3 residues: CASSFDDSNQPQHF. The CDR3 DNA is TGTGCCAGCAGCTTTGATGACAGCAATCAGCCCCAGCATTTT.

The CDR3 loop reads CASQRTGSSGNTIYF. CDR3 bases: TGTGCCAGCCAGAGGACAGGGAGCTCTGGAAACACCATATATTTT. The rearrangement uses TRBV6-5 and TRBJ1-3, with TRBD1 identical over 8 bases. Germline assignment: CDR1 MNHEY and CDR2 SVGAGI. Germline trimming cut 8 bases from V and 0 bases from J; bases unmatched to any gene: 6. CDR3 length equals 15 residues.